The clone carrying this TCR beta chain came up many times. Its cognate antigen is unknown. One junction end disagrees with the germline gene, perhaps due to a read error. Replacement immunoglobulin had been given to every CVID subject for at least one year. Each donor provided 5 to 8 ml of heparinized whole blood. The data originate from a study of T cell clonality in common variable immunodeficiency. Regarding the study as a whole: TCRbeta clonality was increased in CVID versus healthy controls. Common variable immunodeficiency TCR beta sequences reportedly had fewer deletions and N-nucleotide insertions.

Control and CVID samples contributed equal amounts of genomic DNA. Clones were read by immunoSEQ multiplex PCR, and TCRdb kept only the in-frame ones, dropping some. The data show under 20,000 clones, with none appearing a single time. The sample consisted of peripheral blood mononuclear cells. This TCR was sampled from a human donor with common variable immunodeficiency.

CDR3 region: CASSQNPGQGYGYTF. The CDR3 bases that were read are TGCGCCAGCAGCCAGAACCCCGGACAGGGCTATGGC. This rearrangement joins TRBV4-2 to TRBJ1-2, with TRBD1 matching 8 bases. The sequence runs out 3 residues before the end of the CDR3; the remainder is reconstructed from the germline J gene. CDR1 is LGHNA, CDR2 YNFKEQ, per germline. The CDR3 extends over 15 amino acids.